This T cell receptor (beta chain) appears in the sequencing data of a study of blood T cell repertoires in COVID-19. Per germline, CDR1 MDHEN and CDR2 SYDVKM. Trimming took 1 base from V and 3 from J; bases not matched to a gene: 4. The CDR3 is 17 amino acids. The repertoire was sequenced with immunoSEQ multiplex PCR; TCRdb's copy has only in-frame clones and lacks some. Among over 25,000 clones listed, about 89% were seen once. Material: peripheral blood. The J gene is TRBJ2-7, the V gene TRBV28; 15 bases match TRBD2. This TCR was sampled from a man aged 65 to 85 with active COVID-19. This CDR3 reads CASSLFGLAGGYYEQYF. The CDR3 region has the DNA TGTGCCAGCAGTTTATTCGGACTAGCGGGAGGGTACTACGAGCAGTACTTC.